A single sample is the source of the 18 T cell receptor beta chains below, sequenced in a study of vaccination and CD4 T cells after COVID-19. The Oncomine TCR Beta short-read assay sequenced DNA from cultured CD4+ T cells. TCRdb itself ran the PCR reads through MiXCR, one entry per CDR3 protein. The profile shows 10,000 or so distinct CDR3 sequences, approximately 40% of them singletons. The treatment is: approximately 10-day PBMC culture with coronavirus spike peptide pools or control peptides (ViraFEST assay). No antigen is known for these receptors. This specimen consisted of CD4+ T cells from blood, cultured in vitro, obtained after SARS-CoV-2 vaccination. The receptors originated from a human donor who had recovered from COVID-19.

The chain uses TRBV19 and TRBJ2-3; D might be TRBD1 (6 bases). The V gene's germline CDR1 is LNHDA and CDR2 SQIVND (reference sequence). Between the trimmed V and J ends, which lost 4 bases and 1 base, there was a span of 9 bases. This CDR3 is built from 14 residues. The CDR3 sequence: CASSKTGRTDTQYF. CDR3 coding DNA: TGTGCCAGTAGTAAGACAGGCCGCACAGATACGCAGTATTTT.

This clonotype was counted only a few times. The V call is TRBV20-1, the J call TRBJ1-5, with 11 bases aligning to TRBD1. The length of the CDR3 is 17 residues. Losses at the gene ends were 1 base for V and 7 bases for J; bases not matched to a gene: 12. Per germline, CDR1 DFQATT and CDR2 SNEGSKA (reference sequence). CDR3 DNA: TGCAGTGCTAGAGGCGGACAGGGGGCGCGTATCTTCCAGCCCCAGCATTTT. This codes for CSARGGQGARIFQPQHF.

The V and J genes are TRBV10-3 and TRBJ2-5; perhaps TRBD2 as D (5 bases). The germline CDR1 and CDR2 sequences are ENHRY and SYGVKD. This CDR3 is 15 amino acids long. V dropped 6 bases and J dropped 2 bases, with 16 bases sitting between them. CDR3 nucleotide sequence: TGTGCCATCAGCGGGGTTTCCACGACTCAAGAGACCCAGTACTTC. Translated, it gives CAISGVSTTQETQYF.

This chain links TRBV2 with TRBJ2-5; D possibly corresponds to TRBD1 (6 bases). The ends were cut back, 6 bases at V and 2 bases at J, with 10 bases in the middle. In germline, CDR1 is SNHLY, CDR2 FYNNEI. CDR3 size: 13 residues. The CDR3 DNA sequence: TGTGCCAGCAGGAGGACAGAACAAGAGACCCAGTACTTC. Its translation is CASRRTEQETQYF.

The chain joins TRBV15 to TRBJ2-4; D possibly matches TRBD1 or TRBD2 (5 bases each). V lost 6 bases, J lost 4 bases, and 13 bases lay in between. CDR1 and CDR2 (germline): LNHNV, YYDKDF (reference sequence). The CDR3 is 14 residues long. CDR3 DNA: TGTGCCACCAGGGGGGATGGGAGAAAAAACATTCAGTACTTC. Amino acid sequence: CATRGDGRKNIQYF.

Only a few counts were recorded for this clonotype. The V call is TRBV11-2, the J call TRBJ2-2, with D unresolved. Germline CDR1 SGHAT, CDR2 FQNNGV. There are 15 residues in the CDR3. V shed 4 bases and J shed 9 bases, with 18 bases lying between them. The CDR3 here is CASSYLSVTQRELFF. CDR3 DNA sequence: TGTGCCAGCAGCTACCTGTCTGTGACACAAAGGGAGCTGTTTTTT.

The chain has TRBV28 and TRBJ2-5; a possible D gene is TRBD1 (7 bases). Germline CDR1 and CDR2: MDHEN and SYDVKM. With 6 bases removed from V and 5 bases from J, the gap between germline ends came to 13 bases. The CDR3 runs to 13 residues. The CDR3 nucleotides read TGTGCCAGCAGAGGAGGGGGCGCGGAGACCCAGTACTTC. It yields the protein CASRGGGAETQYF.

This clonotype was picked up a small number of times. The junction differs from germline at one of its ends, possibly a read error. The chain recombines TRBV6-4 with TRBJ2-7; possibly TRBD1 for D (6 bases). The V gene's germline CDR1 is MRHNA and CDR2 SNTAGT. This CDR3 region has 14 residues. CDR3 nucleotide sequence: TGTGCCAGCAGTTACTCTGTACAGGGCTACGAGCAGTACTTC. Its translation is CASSYSVQGYEQYF.

This clonotype occurred a few times. This chain links TRBV15 with TRBJ1-3, with unresolved D. Trimming left V 4 bases short and J 0 bases short, with 13 bases between. Germline assignment: CDR1 LNHNV and CDR2 YYDKDF (reference sequence). The CDR3 runs to 16 residues. CDR3 nucleotide sequence: TGTGCCACCAGCAAATCCGGGCCGAGCTCTGGAAACACCATATATTTT. It encodes CATSKSGPSSGNTIYF.

A few counts support this clonotype. The V gene is TRBV20-1, the J gene TRBJ2-1; 12 bases align to TRBD2. V lost 6 bases, J lost 12 bases, and 6 bases stayed unmatched. The CDR3 sequence is 12 residues long. Looked up from germline, CDR1 is DFQATT and CDR2 is SNEGSKA (reference sequence). Here the CDR3 DNA reads TGCAGTGCCGCTACTAGCGGGAGGAGGCAGTTCTTC. Protein: CSAATSGRRQFF.

About this clonotype: This may be a read error, as it is one base from a much larger clone. The rearrangement links TRBV6-5 to TRBJ2-1; D not resolved. The CDR3 loop spans 15 amino acids. The V gene's germline CDR1 is MNHEY and CDR2 SVGAGI. The CDR3 nucleotides read TGTACCAGCAGTTACCACCCGAGCTCCTACAATGAGCAGTTCTTC. Translation: CTSSYHPSSYNEQFF.

The chain links TRBV2 to TRBJ2-7; D unclear. CDR3 length equals 14 residues. CDR1 is SNHLY and CDR2 is FYNNEI in the germline V gene. V lost 3 bases and J lost 3, with 12 bases in between. This CDR3 reads CASSEVPTNYEQYF. CDR3 nucleotide sequence: TGTGCCAGCAGTGAGGTGCCCACTAACTACGAGCAGTACTTC.

This chain connects TRBV2 to TRBJ2-7, with D maybe TRBD2 (7 bases). CDR1 and CDR2 (germline): SNHLY, FYNNEI. V was trimmed by 10 bases and J by 0 bases, leaving 16 bases between them. There are 14 residues in the CDR3. CDR3: CATKRDTDSYEQYF. In DNA, the CDR3 is TGTGCCACAAAGCGGGACACAGACTCCTACGAGCAGTACTTC.

This chain links TRBV12-3 or TRBV12-4 with TRBJ1-5; perhaps TRBD1 as D (6 bases). Trimming shortened V by 4 bases and J by 1 base, and 11 bases separated the two germline ends. The CDR3 runs to 15 residues. CDR3 coding DNA: TGTGCCAGCAGTTCGGGGGCGAGGAGCAATCAGCCCCAGCATTTT. Translated, it gives CASSSGARSNQPQHF.

The CDR3 sequence: CATSSRQGDSYGYTF. CDR3 nucleotides: TGTGCCACCAGCTCTCGACAGGGGGATTCTTATGGCTACACCTTC. The chain carries TRBV15 and TRBJ1-2; 9 bases fit TRBD1. The V segment lost 5 bases and the J segment 5 bases; nucleotides outside the gene matches: 9. CDR1 is LNHNV, CDR2 YYDKDF, per germline (reference sequence). CDR3 length: 15 residues.

J is TRBJ1-5 and V is TRBV28; tentatively, D is TRBD1 (6 bases). This CDR3 spans 14 amino acids. Trimming took off 8 bases at V and 5 bases at J, with 16 bases between the two ends. CDR1 MDHEN and CDR2 SYDVKM come from the germline V gene. The CDR3 sequence is CASHVRGQDQPQHF. The CDR3 region has the DNA TGTGCCAGCCACGTACGGGGGCAGGATCAGCCCCAGCATTTT.

The V and J genes are TRBV20-1 and TRBJ2-7; 7 nucleotides line up with TRBD1. CDR3 length equals 13 residues. Germline CDR1 is DFQATT and CDR2 is SNEGSKA (reference sequence). V dropped 6 bases and J dropped 4; count of bases not matched to a gene: 9. CDR3 sequence (DNA): TGCAGTGCGGGAGCAGGGGGATTATACGAGCAGTACTTC. Encoded protein: CSAGAGGLYEQYF.

The chain carries TRBV6-5 and TRBJ1-6; D is ambiguous. With 2 bases removed from V and 7 bases from J, the gap between germline ends came to 12 bases. CDR3 length equals 15 residues. Per germline, CDR1 MNHEY and CDR2 SVGAGI. The chain's CDR3 is CASSYRPTKNSPLHF. In nucleotides, the CDR3 is TGTGCCAGCAGTTACCGACCGACCAAAAATTCACCCCTCCACTTT.